The 19 T cell receptor beta chains in this list originate from one sample, sequenced in a study of shared clonotypes between healthy human individuals. Here immunoSEQ multiplex PCR was the method, and the copy in TCRdb shows in-frame clones only, minus some. Altogether roughly 2,000,000 clones are present, approximately 94% being singletons, with the ten largest covering 1.2%. Positive CCR7 selection of CD45RO-negative cells yielded the naive CD8 cells, and terminally differentiated effector memory CD45RA+ cells were excluded. The source material was naive CD8+ T cells sorted from blood. Receptors originate from a man younger than 35 in good health.

The chain couples TRBV4-1 to TRBJ1-2; D call uncertain. Deletions cut 1 base from V and 8 bases from J, with 11 bases between. In germline, CDR1 is MGHRA, CDR2 YSYEKL. This CDR3 has 13 residues. CDR3 nucleotides: TGCGCCAGCAGCCAAGGATACCGTGTGGGCTACACCTTC. Amino acid sequence: CASSQGYRVGYTF.

The chain has TRBV21-1 and TRBJ2-5; TRBD2 is the table's D call, not checked against the DNA. TRBV21-1 is a recognized pseudogene. The CDR3 covers 16 residues. The CDR3 nucleotides are TGTGCCAGCAGCAAAGAGCCGCTAGTCTGGGAAGAGACCCAGTACTTC. Its protein product is CASSKEPLVWEETQYF.

V usage is TRBV28 and J usage is TRBJ1-3; 8 bases agree with TRBD1. The junction had 5 bases not matched to a gene; V was cut back by 2 bases and J by 8 bases. Germline assignment: CDR1 MDHEN and CDR2 SYDVKM. The CDR3 sequence is 14 residues long. CDR3 residues: CASSLADRVDTIYF. DNA for the CDR3: TGTGCCAGCAGTTTAGCGGACAGGGTAGACACCATATATTTT.

The rearrangement links TRBV30 to TRBJ1-5; D is unclear. The V end lost 4 bases, the J end lost 0 bases, and 13 bases lay between the germline ends. Germline CDR1 reads GTSNPN; CDR2 reads SVGIG (reference sequence). The CDR3 sequence is 15 residues long. The CDR3 DNA is TGTGCCTGGAACGAGGCAGCTGATAGCAATCAGCCCCAGCATTTT. As protein: CAWNEAADSNQPQHF.

The rearrangement joins TRBV15 to TRBJ2-1; perhaps TRBD2 as D (5 bases). V was clipped by 1 base and J by 2 bases, with 9 bases between them. Per germline, CDR1 LNHNV and CDR2 YYDKDF (reference sequence). The CDR3 sequence is 15 residues long. DNA of the CDR3: TGTGCCACCAGCAGAGCCAAGACTACCTACAATGAGCAGTTCTTC. Protein sequence: CATSRAKTTYNEQFF.

This sequence joins TRBV6-6 and TRBJ2-7, with TRBD1 as a possible D gene (6 bases). Deletions cut 2 bases from V and 3 bases from J, with 14 bases between. Germline CDR1 and CDR2: MNHNY and SVGAGI (reference sequence). The length of the CDR3 is 15 residues. CDR3 DNA: TGTGCCAGCAGTTACCCGACAGGACCTTTCTACGAGCAGTACTTC. It encodes CASSYPTGPFYEQYF.

CDR3 region: CASSILGVIGVTDTQYF. CDR3 nucleotide sequence: TGTGCCAGTAGTATTTTGGGGGTGATAGGAGTCACAGATACGCAGTATTTT. The chain links TRBV19 to TRBJ2-3; D may correspond to TRBD1 or TRBD2 (5 bases each). CDR3 size: 17 residues. V lost 3 bases to trimming and J lost 2 bases, with 18 bases between them. Germline values: CDR1 LNHDA, CDR2 SQIVND (reference sequence). Together with reference TRBV19 and TRBJ2-3, the CDR3 gives the full variable domain: DGGITQSPKYLFRKEGQNVTLSCEQNLNHDAMYWYRQDPGQGLRLIYYSQIVNDFQKGDIAEGYSVSREKKESFPLTVTSAQKNPTAFYLCASSILGVIGVTDTQYFGPGTRLTVL.

As to this clone: The junction departs from germline at one end; a sequencing error may be responsible. The chain has TRBV6-6 and TRBJ1-1; D is undetermined. The CDR3 has 14 residues. Per the germline V gene, CDR1 is MNHNY and CDR2 is SVGAGI (reference sequence). The CDR3: CASSDSDGNTEAFF. For the CDR3, the DNA is TGTGCCAGCAGTGACTCGGACGGGAACACTGAAGCTTTCTTT.

Turning to this clone: Distinct nucleotide sequences in the sample also encode this CDR3. V gene TRBV9 combines with J gene TRBJ2-3; D uncertain. With 2 bases removed from V and 6 bases from J, the gap between germline ends came to 7 bases. The CDR3 sequence is 12 residues long. Per the germline V gene, CDR1 is SGDLS and CDR2 is YYNGEE. The CDR3 coding sequence is TGTGCCAGCAGCGTTGATCTGGATACGCAGTATTTT. Its translation is CASSVDLDTQYF.

CDR3 protein: CASSDEVSISRLGTGELFF. In DNA, the CDR3 is TGTGCCAGCAGTGATGAGGTTTCGATTTCTAGGTTGGGCACCGGGGAGCTGTTTTTT. The V call is TRBV2, the J call TRBJ2-2; no firm D call. Trimming took off 3 bases at V and 4 bases at J, with 24 bases between the two ends. Germline CDR1 and CDR2: SNHLY and FYNNEI. The length of the CDR3 is 19 residues. Full variable domain (rest looked up from reference TRBV2 and TRBJ2-2): EPEVTQTPSHQVTQMGQEVILRCVPISNHLYFYWYRQILGQKVEFLVSFYNNEISEKSEIFDDQFSVERPDGSNFTLKIRSTKLEDSAMYFCASSDEVSISRLGTGELFFGEGSRLTVL.

The chain couples TRBV29-1 to TRBJ2-5, with D possibly TRBD2 on 5 matching bases. V was clipped by 3 bases and J by 4 bases, with 18 bases between them. The CDR3 is 15 residues long. CDR1 and CDR2 (germline): SQVTM, ANQGSEA. The CDR3 loop reads CSVEGGHLGGETQYF. CDR3 DNA sequence: TGCAGCGTTGAGGGCGGGCATCTTGGCGGAGAGACCCAGTACTTC.

The chain links TRBV30 to TRBJ2-5; 10 bases are a match to TRBD1. Germline-derived CDR1 and CDR2 are GTSNPN and SVGIG (reference sequence). Trimming took 0 bases from V and 3 from J; bases not matched to a gene: 7. This CDR3 is 16 amino acids long. The CDR3 spells CAWSVPGQGSKETQYF. The CDR3 DNA follows: TGTGCCTGGAGTGTGCCGGGACAGGGGTCAAAAGAGACCCAGTACTTC.

As to this clone: Other DNA sequences in this sample translate to the same CDR3. The chain couples TRBV29-1 to TRBJ2-1; tentatively, D is TRBD2 (6 bases). There are 12 residues in the CDR3. The V gene lost 2 bases and the J gene lost 8 bases, with 10 bases spanning the gap. Germline V lookup: CDR1 SQVTM, CDR2 ANQGSEA. CDR3 sequence: CSVESGGDEQFF. CDR3 DNA sequence: TGCAGCGTTGAATCCGGGGGAGATGAGCAGTTCTTC.

V gene TRBV30 combines with J gene TRBJ2-3; possibly TRBD2 for D (6 bases). CDR3 length: 16 amino acids. The V gene lost 1 base and the J gene lost 6 bases, with 20 bases spanning the gap. Germline assignment: CDR1 GTSNPN and CDR2 SVGIG (reference sequence). CDR3 in DNA: TGTGCCTGGAGTGAAACTGTGGGGACTCCGCTGGATACGCAGTATTTT. It codes for CAWSETVGTPLDTQYF.

The chain employs TRBV6-6 and TRBJ2-2; D is unclear. Germline assignment: CDR1 MNHNY and CDR2 SVGAGI (reference sequence). The CDR3 has 14 residues. The V end was cut by 1 base, the J end by 4 bases, with 7 bases between. CDR3 coding DNA: TGTGCCAGCAGTTACTTAAGTTCCACCGGGGAGCTGTTTTTT. This sequence encodes CASSYLSSTGELFF.

This chain links TRBV5-1 with TRBJ2-5, with unresolved D. V lost 0 bases to trimming and J lost 1 base, with 7 bases between them. The CDR3 has 14 amino acids. Germline V gene data show CDR1 as SGHRS and CDR2 as YFSETQ. The CDR3 loop reads CASSLGLFQETQYF. CDR3 nucleotide sequence: TGCGCCAGCAGCTTGGGTCTTTTCCAAGAGACCCAGTACTTC.

The rearrangement joins TRBV10-2 to TRBJ2-1; 11 nucleotides line up with TRBD2. The trim removed 0 bases at V and 1 base at J, leaving 5 bases unmatched. The CDR3 is 18 amino acids. CDR1 is WSHSY and CDR2 is SAAADI in the germline V gene. The CDR3 here is CASSESVAGGSSYNEQFF. The CDR3 nucleotides are TGCGCCAGCAGTGAGTCAGTAGCGGGAGGGAGTTCCTACAATGAGCAGTTCTTC.

The V gene is TRBV27, the J gene TRBJ2-5; TRBD2 might be the D (6 bases). The V and J ends lost 1 base and 4 bases respectively, with 10 bases between them. Per the germline V gene, CDR1 is MNHEY and CDR2 is SMNVEV (reference sequence). The CDR3 covers 14 residues. CDR3 in DNA: TGTGCCAGCAGTTTATTAGGAGGGGTAGAGACCCAGTACTTC. Residues: CASSLLGGVETQYF.

This clone is a singleton in its sample. The chain recombines TRBV11-2 with TRBJ1-1; D is perhaps TRBD1 (6 bases). The V end was cut by 2 bases, the J end by 1 base, with 11 bases between. CDR3 length: 15 amino acids. Germline-derived CDR1 and CDR2 are SGHAT and FQNNGV. CDR3 in amino acids: CASSLRGGRNTEAFF. CDR3 nucleotide sequence: TGTGCCAGCAGCTTAAGGGGGGGCCGGAACACTGAAGCTTTCTTT.